What follows are 15 T cell receptor beta chains derived from one specimen sequenced in a study of blood T cell repertoires in COVID-19. Assay used: immunoSEQ multiplex PCR; TCRdb lists only in-frame clones, some missing. The sample records nearly 90,000 clones, around 90% being singletons. The sequencing input was peripheral blood. These receptors all come from a man older than 75 with acute or convalescent COVID-19.

The rearrangement joins TRBV4-3 to TRBJ1-3, with D possibly being TRBD1 (5 bases). The CDR3 contains 14 residues. Trimming took off 9 bases at V and 1 base at J, with 13 bases between the two ends. In germline, CDR1 is LGHNA, CDR2 YSLEER. The CDR3, as DNA: TGCGCCAGTGGAGTAAGGGGATCTGGAAACACCATATATTTT. Its protein is CASGVRGSGNTIYF.

Only one count was recorded for this clone. The chain employs TRBV18 and TRBJ1-3; 7 nucleotides line up with TRBD1. CDR1 and CDR2 from the germline V gene are KGHSH and LQKENI. The CDR3 has 14 amino acids. V shed 3 bases, J shed 5 bases, and the junction held 4 bases outside the gene matches. CDR3 DNA sequence: TGTGCCAGCTCACCTCCGGGACAGAGAAACACCATATATTTT. The encoded protein is CASSPPGQRNTIYF.

The chain joins TRBV24-1 to TRBJ1-2; 11 nucleotides agree with TRBD1. The germline gives CDR1 KGHDR, CDR2 SFDVKD. The CDR3 loop spans 16 amino acids. V shed 3 bases and J 3 bases; nucleotides not matched to a gene: 5. Here the CDR3 reads CATSDPGQGADYGYTF. DNA of the CDR3: TGTGCCACCAGTGATCCTGGACAGGGGGCGGACTATGGCTACACCTTC.

The V gene is TRBV3-1 (or the pseudogene TRBV3-2), the J gene TRBJ2-1; weak D call: TRBD2 (5 bases). This CDR3 is built from 15 residues. V gave up 5 bases and J gave up 2 bases, with 13 bases separating them. Per germline, CDR1 LGHDT and CDR2 YNNKEL (reference sequence). The CDR3, as DNA: TGTGCCAGCAGCATACCGGGAAAGACCTACAATGAGCAGTTCTTC. The encoded protein is CASSIPGKTYNEQFF.

The V and J genes are TRBV24-1 and TRBJ1-2; the D gene is possibly TRBD1 (6 bases). V was shortened by 3 bases and J by 8 bases, with 18 bases between the two germline ends. Germline V gives CDR1 KGHDR, CDR2 SFDVKD. The length of the CDR3 is 15 residues. CDR3 nucleotide sequence: TGTGCCACCAGTGATCCCGGGAGGGGGGTAATCGGCTACACCTTC. This encodes CATSDPGRGVIGYTF.

The CDR3 coding sequence is TGTGCCAGCTCCCTCACTATGGCCGGGGAGCTGTTTTTT. Amino acid sequence: CASSLTMAGELFF. The V call is TRBV18, the J call TRBJ2-2; no clear D. CDR1 KGHSH and CDR2 LQKENI come from the germline V gene. V gave up 6 bases and J gave up 6 bases, with 11 bases separating them. The CDR3 is 13 amino acids.

The V and J genes are TRBV5-4 and TRBJ1-2; 10 bases are a match to TRBD1. The length of the CDR3 is 15 residues. Germline-derived CDR1 and CDR2 are SGHNT and YYREEE (reference sequence). The V gene end was trimmed by 4 bases and the J gene end by 4 bases; junction bases not matched to a gene: 7. The CDR3 is CASSASTGGVYGYTF. CDR3 DNA sequence: TGTGCCAGCAGCGCCTCGACAGGGGGCGTCTATGGCTACACCTTC. Combining the CDR3 with reference TRBV5-4 and TRBJ1-2 gives the whole variable domain ETGVTQSPTHLIKTRGQQVTLRCSSQSGHNTVSWYQQALGQGPQFIFQYYREEENGRGNFPPRFSGLQFPNYSSELNVNALELDDSALYLCASSASTGGVYGYTFGSGTRLTVV.

The rearrangement links TRBV2 to TRBJ2-1; D is perhaps TRBD2 (5 bases). CDR3 length equals 13 residues. V was clipped by 7 bases and J by 8 bases, with 15 bases between them. Germline V CDR1 and CDR2: SNHLY, FYNNEI. The CDR3: CASTGRTYDEQFF. The CDR3, as DNA: TGTGCCAGCACAGGACGGACTTACGATGAGCAGTTCTTC.

The rearrangement joins TRBV28 to TRBJ1-1; no firm D call. This CDR3 contains 12 residues. V was clipped by 5 bases and J by 5 bases, with 9 bases between them. Germline V lookup: CDR1 MDHEN, CDR2 SYDVKM. CDR3 sequence reads: CASSLRLTEAFF. The CDR3 DNA is TGTGCCAGCAGTCTCCGGTTGACTGAAGCTTTCTTT.

This chain uses TRBV19 with TRBJ1-1; a weak D match, TRBD1 (6 bases). CDR3 length equals 13 residues. Germline CDR1 reads LNHDA; CDR2 reads SQIVND (reference sequence). V lost 4 bases and J lost 8, with 14 bases in between. The CDR3 sequence is CASSTLRGYEAFF. The CDR3 region has the DNA TGTGCCAGTAGTACACTCAGGGGTTACGAAGCTTTCTTT.

The rearrangement links TRBV19 to TRBJ1-5, with no clear D. This CDR3 contains 13 residues. V lost 1 base to trimming and J lost 9 bases, with 10 bases between them. The germline CDR1 and CDR2 sequences are LNHDA and SQIVND (reference sequence). Here the CDR3 reads CASSIGGEGPQHF. The CDR3 DNA is TGTGCCAGTAGTATAGGCGGAGAGGGGCCCCAGCATTTT.

The chain has TRBV18 and TRBJ1-2, with D possibly TRBD1 on 5 matching bases. V lost 0 bases and J 0 bases, leaving 17 bases between the germline ends. Per germline, CDR1 KGHSH and CDR2 LQKENI. The CDR3 extends over 18 amino acids. The CDR3 DNA reads TGTGCCAGCTCACCACCGTCCGGGGGAAGTTTCCCTAACTATGGCTACACCTTC. It encodes CASSPPSGGSFPNYGYTF.

To note about this clone: At one end the junction does not follow the germline gene, possibly because of a read error. This chain links TRBV27 with TRBJ2-7; 8 bases are a match to TRBD2. The CDR3 runs 17 residues. CDR1 is MNHEY and CDR2 is SMNVEV in the germline V gene (reference sequence). This CDR3 reads CASSFYTGTRQRLEQYF. CDR3 in DNA: TGTGCCAGTAGTTTCTATACCGGGACTAGGCAACGACTGGAGCAGTACTTC.

The chain employs TRBV6-5 and TRBJ2-2; no clear D gene. Germline V lookup: CDR1 MNHEY, CDR2 SVGAGI. CDR3 length: 14 residues. Deletions cut 10 bases from V and 0 bases from J, with 12 bases between. The CDR3 protein is CATADTSNTGELFF. The CDR3 DNA reads TGTGCCACCGCAGACACCTCGAACACCGGGGAGCTGTTTTTT.

The V gene is TRBV5-5, the J gene TRBJ1-5, with a possible D match to TRBD1 (5 bases). CDR3 length: 13 amino acids. From germline, CDR1 is SGHKS and CDR2 YYEKEE (reference sequence). Deletions cut 7 bases from V and 2 bases from J, with 10 bases between. CDR3 sequence (DNA): TGTGCCAGCGGGGACTGGGGCAATCAGCCCCAGCATTTT. Translated, it gives CASGDWGNQPQHF.